The sequence of this T cell receptor (beta chain) was determined in a study of blood T cell repertoires in COVID-19. Study in general: Sites in the United States, Italy and Spain provided acute and convalescent COVID-19 samples. Sources were T cells, B-cell-depleted T cells, or PBMCs; the material itself was cDNA or gDNA.

Original processing methods: Estimation of nucleated cell counts was performed using reference gene primer amplification. Assay used: immunoSEQ multiplex PCR; TCRdb lists only in-frame clones, some missing. V, J and clone size derive from that table, while D and trimming were established from the DNA sequence. The table has 65,000 to 75,000 clones, roughly 79% seen once; the top ten hold under 25%. The CDR3 extends over 13 amino acids. Looked up from germline, CDR1 is SGHTA and CDR2 is FQGNSA. Trimming at V came to 5 bases and at J to 4 bases, leaving 3 bases not matched to a gene. Sequenced: peripheral blood. The receptor was derived from a man between 65 and 80 years old with acute or convalescent COVID-19. The V and J genes are TRBV7-2 and TRBJ2-3; 7 bases align to TRBD2. Here the CDR3 DNA reads TGTGCCAGCAGCGGTGCGGGGGCAGATACGCAGTATTTT. It encodes CASSGAGADTQYF. Supplemented by reference TRBV7-2 and TRBJ2-3, the full variable domain reads GAGVSQSPSNKVTEKGKDVELRCDPISGHTALYWYRQSLGQGLEFLIYFQGNSAPDKSGLPSDRFSAERTGGSVSTLTIQRTQQEDSAVYLCASSGAGADTQYFGPGTRLTVL.